The rows below give T cell receptor beta chains drawn from one sample of a study of blood T cell repertoires in COVID-19. The assay was immunoSEQ multiplex PCR, and TCRdb's table has in-frame clones only and misses some. The profile shows about 170,000 clones, approximately 86% of them singletons. Material: peripheral blood. Every receptor here comes from an elderly woman with COVID-19, enrolled during active disease. Each CDR3 is given with its conserved first and last residue. The D gene is left open where the match is weak. For some rows the clone size is stated as once, few or many, or as a class when expanded; others skip it.

-,TRBJ2-1,TRBV19,-,CASSTKIVQFF,TGTGCCAGTAGTACTAAGATCGTACAGTTCTTC
-,TRBJ1-6,TRBV10-3,-,CAISEKGENSPLHF,TGTGCCATCAGTGAGAAGGGGGAGAATTCACCCCTCCACTTT
-,TRBJ1-1,TRBV3-1/TRBV3-2,-,CASSQDQNPNTEAFF,TGTGCCAGCAGCCAAGATCAGAACCCGAACACTGAAGCTTTCTTT
TRBD1,TRBJ1-6,TRBV7-2,-,CASTLGQGAYSPLHF,TGTGCCAGCACCTTGGGACAGGGTGCTTATTCACCCCTCCACTTT
TRBD1,TRBJ2-7,TRBV18,-,CASSPSTGGSYEQYF,TGTGCCAGCTCACCTTCGACAGGGGGCTCCTACGAGCAGTACTTC
-,TRBJ1-1,TRBV4-2,-,CASSHLGGGDTEAFF,TGTGCCAGCAGCCACCTCGGGGGGGGCGACACTGAAGCTTTCTTT
-,TRBJ1-2,TRBV12-3/TRBV12-4,-,CASSFPPNYGYTF,TGTGCCAGCAGCTTCCCTCCTAACTATGGCTACACCTTC
TRBD1,TRBJ1-3,TRBV28,-,CASRPGRTGAYF,TGTGCCAGCAGACCCGGTCGGACAGGGGCTTATTTT
-,TRBJ1-5,TRBV2,-,CASRSGEDQPQHF,TGTGCCAGCAGGTCGGGGGAGGATCAGCCCCAGCATTTT
-,TRBJ2-2,TRBV2,few,CASNRESFPGELFF,TGTGCCAGCAACCGGGAGTCATTCCCCGGGGAGCTGTTTTTT
-,TRBJ2-2,TRBV2,-,CASSGGLTTGELFF,TGTGCCAGCAGTGGTGGACTCACCACCGGGGAGCTGTTTTTT
-,TRBJ1-5,TRBV9,-,CASSFNSDQPQHF,TGTGCCAGCAGCTTCAACAGTGATCAGCCCCAGCATTTT
TRBD1,TRBJ2-7,TRBV19,-,CASSIEAGGAYEQYF,TGTGCCAGTAGTATAGAGGCAGGGGGCGCTTACGAGCAGTACTTC
-,TRBJ2-5,TRBV19,-,CASSTTGQETQYF,TGTGCCAGTAGCACTACGGGTCAAGAGACCCAGTACTTC
-,TRBJ2-5,TRBV15,-,CATSRDRLPLTETQYF,TGTGCCACCAGCAGAGATCGATTACCTTTAACTGAGACCCAGTACTTC
-,TRBJ2-3,TRBV29-1,-,CSVDEGGDTQYF,TGCAGCGTTGACGAAGGGGGAGATACGCAGTATTTT
TRBD1,TRBJ1-2,TRBV28,-,CAAFEGASYGYTF,TGTGCCGCCTTCGAGGGGGCTTCTTATGGCTACACCTTC
TRBD1,TRBJ1-4,TRBV5-1,-,CASSSTGVNEKLFF,TGCGCCAGCAGCTCGACAGGGGTAAATGAAAAACTGTTTTTT
TRBD2,TRBJ2-5,TRBV9,-,CASSAQRGGQETQYF,TGTGCCAGCAGCGCCCAGCGGGGGGGCCAGGAGACCCAGTACTTC
-,TRBJ1-5,TRBV19,-,CASSIDQGHGHQPQHF,TGTGCCAGTAGTATAGATCAGGGACACGGCCATCAGCCCCAGCATTTT
TRBD1,TRBJ1-5,TRBV15,once,CATSRAVGQAYQPQHF,TGTGCCACCAGCAGAGCCGTGGGACAGGCTTATCAGCCCCAGCATTTT
TRBD1,TRBJ1-1,TRBV7-3,-,CASSLRDRGFDTEAFF,TGTGCCAGCAGCTTAAGGGACAGGGGATTTGACACTGAAGCTTTCTTT
-,TRBJ1-3,TRBV6-5,many,CASSYSAFSGNTIYF,TGTGCCAGCAGTTACTCGGCCTTCTCTGGAAACACCATATATTTT
TRBD1,TRBJ2-7,TRBV5-1,few,CASSLQGAGYEQYF,TGCGCCAGCAGCTTGCAGGGGGCAGGTTACGAGCAGTACTTC
-,TRBJ1-5,TRBV4-1,once,CASSQGGSQPQHF,TGCGCCAGCAGCCAAGGAGGGAGTCAGCCCCAGCATTTT
-,TRBJ2-1,TRBV3-1/TRBV3-2,-,CASSQTSSSYNEQFF,TGTGCCAGCAGCCAAACTTCAAGCTCCTACAATGAGCAGTTCTTC
TRBD1,TRBJ1-2,TRBV10-3,-,CAITEGQENYGYTF,TGTGCCATCACGGAGGGACAGGAGAACTATGGCTACACCTTC
TRBD1,TRBJ2-7,TRBV6-2/TRBV6-3,-,CASSRTGAYEQYF,TGTGCCAGCAGTCGGACAGGGGCCTACGAGCAGTACTTC
-,TRBJ1-3,TRBV28,-,CASRPLGTSRSGNTIYF,TGTGCCAGCAGGCCCCTCGGGACATCTCGATCTGGAAACACCATATATTTT
-,TRBJ2-7,TRBV5-1,-,CASSLAARESEQYF,TGCGCCAGCAGCTTGGCCGCGAGGGAGTCCGAGCAGTACTTC
-,TRBJ2-3,TRBV10-3,-,CAISSKGGGTDTQYF,TGTGCCATCAGTTCAAAAGGGGGGGGAACAGATACGCAGTATTTT
TRBD2,TRBJ2-1,TRBV28,-,CATARGGPYNEQFF,TGTGCCACAGCACGGGGGGGACCATACAATGAGCAGTTCTTC
TRBD1,TRBJ1-3,TRBV5-4,-,CASSPGQGIHSGNTIYF,TGTGCCAGCAGCCCGGGACAGGGAATCCACTCTGGAAACACCATATATTTT
TRBD2,TRBJ2-2,TRBV9,-,CASSLRLAGLELFF,TGTGCCAGCAGCCTAAGACTAGCGGGATTGGAGCTGTTTTTT
TRBD2,TRBJ2-3,TRBV5-4,few,CASSPVGGSTDTQYF,TGTGCCAGCAGCCCCGTCGGGGGGAGCACAGATACGCAGTATTTT
-,TRBJ2-5,TRBV9,-,CASSPLFGSETQYF,TGTGCCAGCAGCCCACTCTTTGGTTCGGAGACCCAGTACTTC
-,TRBJ1-2,TRBV6-5,-,CASSLGLVGSGGYTF,TGTGCCAGCAGCTTGGGTCTTGTGGGTTCAGGTGGCTACACCTTC
-,TRBJ1-2,TRBV19,-,CASTQTVTLSGYTF,TGTGCCAGTACCCAGACAGTTACCCTCTCTGGCTACACCTTC
-,TRBJ1-1,TRBV28,-,CASINVASPMNTEAFF,TGTGCCAGCATAAACGTCGCGAGCCCGATGAACACTGAAGCTTTCTTT
-,TRBJ2-1,TRBV9,-,CASSAAGLNEQFF,TGTGCCAGCAGCGCAGCAGGGCTGAATGAGCAGTTCTTC
TRBD2,TRBJ2-5,TRBV19,-,CASSKGLAGRETQYF,TGTGCCAGTAGTAAAGGACTAGCGGGGAGAGAGACCCAGTACTTC
TRBD1,TRBJ2-7,TRBV18,-,CASSPNSGQTGSDKQYF,TGTGCCAGCTCCCCAAATTCGGGACAGACCGGCTCGGACAAGCAGTACTTC
-,TRBJ1-5,TRBV19,-,CASSVGAYSNQPQHF,TGTGCCAGTAGTGTGGGGGCTTATAGCAATCAGCCCCAGCATTTT
TRBD1,TRBJ2-7,TRBV5-4,few,CASSWGQSSYEQYF,TGTGCCAGCAGCTGGGGACAGAGCTCCTACGAGCAGTACTTC
TRBD1,TRBJ1-3,TRBV2,-,CASSQGANTIYF,TGTGCCAGCAGCCAGGGGGCGAACACCATATATTTT
-,TRBJ1-2,TRBV6-5,-,CASSYSMWGEPYTF,TGTGCCAGCAGTTACTCGATGTGGGGGGAGCCCTACACCTTC
-,TRBJ2-1,TRBV3-1/TRBV3-2,-,CASSQFSGPYNEQFF,TGTGCCAGCAGCCAATTCTCGGGTCCCTACAATGAGCAGTTCTTC
TRBD2,TRBJ2-7,TRBV19,-,CASSKRLAGGPFYYEQYF,TGTGCCAGTAGTAAGCGGCTAGCGGGAGGGCCTTTTTATTACGAGCAGTACTTC
TRBD1,TRBJ2-7,TRBV7-2,-,CASTFTPGTGVEREQYF,TGTGCCAGCACCTTCACCCCCGGGACAGGGGTTGAGCGCGAGCAGTACTTC
TRBD1,TRBJ2-2,TRBV3-1/TRBV3-2,-,CASSLNRGGTGELFF,TGTGCCAGCAGCCTAAACAGGGGTGGCACCGGGGAGCTGTTTTTT